The following is a T cell receptor beta chain sequence with its context. What it recognizes is unknown. CDR3 length: 14 amino acids. Germline lookup yields CDR1 SGHRS and CDR2 YFSETQ. The germline V and J ends were trimmed by 7 bases and 2 bases, with 14 bases remaining between them. The data originate from a study of Tregs in tolerant kidney transplant recipients. Findings of the study overall: Tolerant patients' donor-specific Tregs expanded beyond overall Tregs, suggesting antigen-driven growth.

Before regulatory T cell sorting, thawed PBMCs rested overnight at 37°C in approximately 200 IU/ml IL-2. Clones were read by immunoSEQ multiplex PCR, and TCRdb kept only the in-frame ones, dropping some. The sample has about 15,000 clones, about 80% seen once. This clonotype was sampled from a human donor who received a combined kidney and bone marrow transplant. The chain uses TRBV5-1 and TRBJ2-3; perhaps TRBD2 as D (5 bases). This material consisted of Tregs from blood, taken before the transplant. The CDR3 spells CASSRVGLTDTQYF. The CDR3 nucleotides are TGCGCCAGCTCGAGGGTAGGCCTCACAGATACGCAGTATTTT.